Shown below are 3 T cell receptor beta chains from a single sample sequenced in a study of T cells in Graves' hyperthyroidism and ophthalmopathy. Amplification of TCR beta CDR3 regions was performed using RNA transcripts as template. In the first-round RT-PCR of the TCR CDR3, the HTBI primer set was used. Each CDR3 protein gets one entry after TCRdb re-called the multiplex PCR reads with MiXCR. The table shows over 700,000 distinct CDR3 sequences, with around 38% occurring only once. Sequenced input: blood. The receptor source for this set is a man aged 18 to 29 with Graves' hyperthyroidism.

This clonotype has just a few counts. The CDR3 is CASSPGASTSYEQYF. The CDR3 DNA reads TGTGCCAGCAGCCCCGGGGCCTCAACCTCCTACGAGCAGTACTTC. This sequence joins TRBV7-9 and TRBJ2-7, with D possibly called TRBD1 or TRBD2 (5 bases each). The CDR3 sequence is 15 residues long. Germline-derived CDR1 and CDR2 are SEHNR and FQNEAQ (reference sequence). V dropped 5 bases and J dropped 0 bases, with 14 bases sitting between them.

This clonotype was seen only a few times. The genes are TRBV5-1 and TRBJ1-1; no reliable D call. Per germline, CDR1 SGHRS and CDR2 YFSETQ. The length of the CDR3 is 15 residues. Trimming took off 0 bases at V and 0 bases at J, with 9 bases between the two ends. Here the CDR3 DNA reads TGCGCCAGCAGCTTGGGTAGCCTCATGAACACTGAAGCTTTCTTT. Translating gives CASSLGSLMNTEAFF.

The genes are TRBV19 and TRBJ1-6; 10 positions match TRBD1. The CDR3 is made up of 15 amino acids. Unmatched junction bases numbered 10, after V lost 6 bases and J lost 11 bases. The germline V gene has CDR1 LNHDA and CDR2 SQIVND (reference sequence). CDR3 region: CASRDTGTGVPPLHF. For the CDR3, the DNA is TGTGCCAGTAGGGACACCGGGACAGGGGTCCCACCCCTCCACTTT.